The entry below describes one T cell receptor (beta chain). These data are taken from a study of blood T cell repertoires in COVID-19. In the study overall: In each case, the material was cDNA or gDNA derived from T cells, B-cell-depleted T cells, or PBMCs.

Profiled with immunoSEQ multiplex PCR; TCRdb holds only in-frame clones, not every one. Of some 120,000 clones in the sample, roughly 85% were seen once. CDR1 is SGHRS and CDR2 is YFSETQ in the germline V gene. Germline trimming cut 0 bases from V and 6 bases from J; bases unmatched to any gene: 6. This CDR3 contains 15 residues. J is TRBJ1-5 and V is TRBV5-1; 7 nucleotides line up with TRBD1. Material: peripheral blood. The receptor was isolated from a young man with acute or convalescent COVID-19. CDR3 amino acids: CASSLGQGDGQPQHF. The CDR3 nucleotides read TGCGCCAGCAGCTTGGGGCAGGGGGACGGTCAGCCCCAGCATTTT.